This TCR beta chain was recovered during a study of vaccination and CD4 T cells after COVID-19. Overall study context: Controls used CEFX viral epitopes (positive), HIV-1 Nef peptides (negative), or no peptide.

Regarding treatment: roughly ten-day PBMC culture with coronavirus spike peptide pools or control peptides (ViraFEST assay). TCRs were sequenced by ViraFEST after antigen-specific T cells had been expanded with peptide pools. This clonotype was detected a few times. Its antigen is unknown. The CDR3 extends over 15 amino acids. V dropped 6 bases and J dropped 5 bases, with 18 bases sitting between them. Sequenced with the Oncomine TCR Beta short-read assay was DNA taken from cultured CD4+ T cells. TCRdb analysed the PCR reads with MiXCR anew, one entry per CDR3 protein. The sample contains about 14,000 distinct CDR3 sequences, roughly 45% of which appear only once.

Sequencing was performed on CD4+ T cells from blood, cultured in vitro. The sequence came from a human donor who had recovered from COVID-19. The chain combines TRBV12-3 or TRBV12-4 with TRBJ2-3; the D call may be TRBD1 or TRBD2 (5 bases each). The DNA of the CDR3 is TGTGCCAGCAGCCGAACCGGGACCCCCGGAGATACGCAGTATTTT. This sequence encodes CASSRTGTPGDTQYF.